A selection of T cell receptor beta chains follows, all from one sample in a study of T cells in tumors after PD-1 blockade. Generated by immunoSEQ multiplex PCR, the TCRdb table keeps only in-frame clones and is missing some. The sample has approximately 35,000 clones, just under 80% seen once. Sequencing was performed on PBMCs, taken before anti-PD-1 treatment. These receptor sequences come from a human donor with basal cell carcinoma. The conserved cysteine and the conserved F or W are not part of the CDR3 here. The order of the fields is clone size, V gene, CDR3 protein. For some rows the clone size is stated as once, few or many, or as a class when expanded; others skip it.

>many|TRBV18
ASSVGLAGNEQF
>many|TRBV5-1
ASSLVVTGTSGLGELF
>once|TRBV3-1/TRBV3-2
ASSQSAGSNSPLH
>-|TRBV5-5
ASSLGFAQSYEQY
>-|TRBV7-8
ASSFSLTGGGYT
>-|TRBV19
ASSPRTPDSNQPQH
>few|TRBV7-9
ASSLKLEGYT
>-|TRBV2
ASSRVWGDTQY
>-|TRBV7-9
ASSLERDFAGNQPQH
>-|TRBV7-2
ASSLAPGGSEAF
>-|TRBV25-1
ASSSARQVENTEAF
>-|TRBV11-3
ASSLDGAGTQY
>-|TRBV7-2
ASSRTAPGLADLYNEQF
>-|TRBV1
TSSQGRRGGYNEQF
>-|TRBV23-1
AVRAETQY
>-|TRBV5-1
ASSQLAGISGANVLT
>-|TRBV7-3
ASSLSGRAEGEQF
>medium-sized|TRBV24-1
ATSAATDRNEKLF
>-|TRBV9
ASSAHGGGQPQH
>-|TRBV2
ASHGSSGANVLT